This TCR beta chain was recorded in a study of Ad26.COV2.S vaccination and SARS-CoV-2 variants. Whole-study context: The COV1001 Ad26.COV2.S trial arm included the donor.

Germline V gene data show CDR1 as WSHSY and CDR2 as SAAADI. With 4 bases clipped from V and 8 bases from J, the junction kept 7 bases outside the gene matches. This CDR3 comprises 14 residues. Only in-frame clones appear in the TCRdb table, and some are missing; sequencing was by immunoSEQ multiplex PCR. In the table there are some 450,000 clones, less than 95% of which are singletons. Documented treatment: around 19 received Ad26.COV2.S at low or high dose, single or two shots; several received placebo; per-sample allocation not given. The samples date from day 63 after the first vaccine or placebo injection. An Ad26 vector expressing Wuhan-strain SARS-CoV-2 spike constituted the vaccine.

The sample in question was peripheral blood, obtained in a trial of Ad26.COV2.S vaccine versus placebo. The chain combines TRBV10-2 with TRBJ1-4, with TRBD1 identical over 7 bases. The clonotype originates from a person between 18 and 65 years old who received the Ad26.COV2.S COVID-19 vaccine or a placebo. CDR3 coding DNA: TGCGCCAGCAGTGCGACAGGGCCGCACGAAAAACTGTTTTTT. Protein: CASSATGPHEKLFF.